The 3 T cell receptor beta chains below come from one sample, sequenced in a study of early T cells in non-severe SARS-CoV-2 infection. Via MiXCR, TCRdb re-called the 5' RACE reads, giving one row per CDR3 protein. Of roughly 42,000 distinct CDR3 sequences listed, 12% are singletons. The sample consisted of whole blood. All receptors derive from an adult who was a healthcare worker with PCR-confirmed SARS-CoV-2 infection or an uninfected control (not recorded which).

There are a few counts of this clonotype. The CDR3 loop reads CASSVRKRNTEAFF. The CDR3 bases are TGCGCCAGCAGTGTCAGAAAACGGAACACTGAAGCTTTCTTT. This chain uses TRBV10-2 with TRBJ1-1; D is ambiguous. CDR3 length: 14 residues. The germline V gene encodes CDR1 WSHSY and CDR2 SAAADI. Deletions cut 4 bases from V and 1 base from J, with 10 bases between.

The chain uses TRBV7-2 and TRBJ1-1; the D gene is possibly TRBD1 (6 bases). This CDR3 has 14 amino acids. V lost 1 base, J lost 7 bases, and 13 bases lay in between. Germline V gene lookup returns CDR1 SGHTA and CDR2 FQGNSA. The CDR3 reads CASSLGPQGNEAFF. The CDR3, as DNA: TGTGCCAGCAGCTTAGGGCCACAGGGAAATGAAGCTTTCTTT.

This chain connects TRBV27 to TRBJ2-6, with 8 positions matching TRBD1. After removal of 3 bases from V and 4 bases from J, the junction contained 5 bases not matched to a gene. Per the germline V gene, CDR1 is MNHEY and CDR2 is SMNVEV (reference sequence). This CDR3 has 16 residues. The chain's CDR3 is CASSFLRGQGANVLTF. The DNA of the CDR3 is TGTGCCAGCAGTTTCCTCAGGGGGCAGGGGGCCAACGTCCTGACTTTC.